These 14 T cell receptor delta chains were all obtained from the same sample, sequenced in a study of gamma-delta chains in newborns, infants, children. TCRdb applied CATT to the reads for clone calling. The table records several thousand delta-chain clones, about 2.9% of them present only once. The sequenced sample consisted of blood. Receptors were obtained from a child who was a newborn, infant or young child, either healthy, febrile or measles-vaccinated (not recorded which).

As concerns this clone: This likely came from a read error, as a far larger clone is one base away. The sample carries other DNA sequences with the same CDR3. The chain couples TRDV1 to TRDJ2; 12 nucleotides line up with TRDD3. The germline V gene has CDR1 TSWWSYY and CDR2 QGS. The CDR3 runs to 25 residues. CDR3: CALGELLPSKYEGWGIRALTAHLFF. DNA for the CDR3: TGTGCTCTTGGGGAACTACTACCTTCGAAATACGAGGGCTGGGGGATACGGGCTTTGACAGCACACCTCTTCTTT.

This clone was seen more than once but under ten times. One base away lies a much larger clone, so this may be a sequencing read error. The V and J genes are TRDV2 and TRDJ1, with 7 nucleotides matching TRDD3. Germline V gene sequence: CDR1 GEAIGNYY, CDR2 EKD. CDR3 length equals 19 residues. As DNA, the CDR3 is TGTGCCTGTGACACCCTGGGGATAACCACCTTTGGCTACACCGATAAACCCATCTTT. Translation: CACDTLGITTFGYTDKPIF.

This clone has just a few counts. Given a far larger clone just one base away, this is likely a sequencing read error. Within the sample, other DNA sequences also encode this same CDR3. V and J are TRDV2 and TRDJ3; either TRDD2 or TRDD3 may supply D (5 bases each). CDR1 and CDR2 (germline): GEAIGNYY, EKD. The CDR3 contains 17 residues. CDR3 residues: CACDPYGSSWDTRQMFF. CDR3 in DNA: TGTGCCTGTGACCCCTACGGTAGCTCCTGGGACACTCGACAGATGTTTTTC.

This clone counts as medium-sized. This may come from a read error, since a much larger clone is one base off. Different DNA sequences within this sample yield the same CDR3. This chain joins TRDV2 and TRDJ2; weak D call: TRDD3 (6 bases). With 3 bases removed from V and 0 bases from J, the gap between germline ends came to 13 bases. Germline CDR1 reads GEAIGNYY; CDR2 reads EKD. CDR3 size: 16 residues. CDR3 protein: CACDLPGEALTAQLFF. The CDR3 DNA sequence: TGTGCCTGTGACTTACCGGGGGAGGCTTTGACAGCACAACTCTTCTTT.

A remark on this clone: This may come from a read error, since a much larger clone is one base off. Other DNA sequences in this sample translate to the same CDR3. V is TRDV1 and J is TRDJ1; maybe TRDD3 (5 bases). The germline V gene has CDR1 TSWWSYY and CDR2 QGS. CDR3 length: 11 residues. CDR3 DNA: TGTGCTCTCGGGGAATTATATAAACTCATCTTT. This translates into CALGELYKLIF.

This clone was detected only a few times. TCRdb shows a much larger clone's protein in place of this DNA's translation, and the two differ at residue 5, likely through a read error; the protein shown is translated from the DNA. CDR3 bases: TGTGCCTGTGACGCCGTGGGACAGTACACCGATAAACTCATCTTT. Translated: CACDAVGQYTDKLIF. The rearrangement uses TRDV2 and TRDJ1; D ambiguous. The CDR3 runs to 15 residues. CDR1 and CDR2 from the germline V gene are GEAIGNYY and EKD. V lost 3 bases and J lost 0, with 13 bases in between.

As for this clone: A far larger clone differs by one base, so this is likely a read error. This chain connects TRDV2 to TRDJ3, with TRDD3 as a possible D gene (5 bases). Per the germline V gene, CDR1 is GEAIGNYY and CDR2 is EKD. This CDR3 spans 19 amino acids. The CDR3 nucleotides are TGTGCCTGTGACACCGTACGGCCCCTCGTCGCCTGGGACACCCTACAGATGTTTTTC. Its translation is CACDTVRPLVAWDTLQMFF.

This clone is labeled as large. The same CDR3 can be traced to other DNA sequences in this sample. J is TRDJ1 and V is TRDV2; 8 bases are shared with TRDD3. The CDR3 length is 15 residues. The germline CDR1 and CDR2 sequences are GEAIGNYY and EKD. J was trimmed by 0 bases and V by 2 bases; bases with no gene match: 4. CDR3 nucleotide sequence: TGTGCCTGTGACAGTACTGGGGGGTACACCGATAAACTCATCTTT. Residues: CACDSTGGYTDKLIF.

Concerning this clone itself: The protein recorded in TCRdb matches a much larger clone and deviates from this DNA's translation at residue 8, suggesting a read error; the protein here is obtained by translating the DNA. The CDR3 spells CACDTVLEDTWDTRQMFF. The DNA of the CDR3 is TGTGCCTGTGACACCGTACTGGAGGATACCTGGGACACCCGACAGATGTTTTTC. J is TRDJ3 and V is TRDV2, with D maybe TRDD3 (5 bases). This CDR3 has 18 amino acids. Trimming removed 0 bases from V and 2 bases from J, with 13 bases in between. Per the germline V gene, CDR1 is GEAIGNYY and CDR2 is EKD.

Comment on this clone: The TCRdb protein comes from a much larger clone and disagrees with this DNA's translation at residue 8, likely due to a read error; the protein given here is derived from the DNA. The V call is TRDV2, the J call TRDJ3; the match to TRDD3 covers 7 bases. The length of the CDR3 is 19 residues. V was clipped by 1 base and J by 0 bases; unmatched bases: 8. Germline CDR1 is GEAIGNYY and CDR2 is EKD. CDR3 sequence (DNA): TGTGCCTGTGACACTGGGGGACACCCCAGCTCCTGGGACACCCGACAGATGTTTTTC. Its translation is CACDTGGHPSSWDTRQMFF.

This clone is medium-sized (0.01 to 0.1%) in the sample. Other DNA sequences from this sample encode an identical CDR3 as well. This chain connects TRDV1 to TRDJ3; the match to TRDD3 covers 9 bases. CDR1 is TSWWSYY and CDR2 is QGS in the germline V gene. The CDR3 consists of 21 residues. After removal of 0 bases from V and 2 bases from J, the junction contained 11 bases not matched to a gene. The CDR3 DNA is TGTGCTCTTGGGGAACTACCACTAGTCGGGGATACGACCTGGGACACCCGACAGATGTTTTTC. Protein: CALGELPLVGDTTWDTRQMFF.

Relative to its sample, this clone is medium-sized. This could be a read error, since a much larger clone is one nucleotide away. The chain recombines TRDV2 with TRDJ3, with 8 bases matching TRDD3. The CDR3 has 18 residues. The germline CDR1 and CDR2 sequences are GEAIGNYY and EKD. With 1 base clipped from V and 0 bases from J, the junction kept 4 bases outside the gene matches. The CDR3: CACDTGGSNSWDTRQMFF. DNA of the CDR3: TGTGCCTGTGACACTGGGGGATCCAACTCCTGGGACACCCGACAGATGTTTTTC.

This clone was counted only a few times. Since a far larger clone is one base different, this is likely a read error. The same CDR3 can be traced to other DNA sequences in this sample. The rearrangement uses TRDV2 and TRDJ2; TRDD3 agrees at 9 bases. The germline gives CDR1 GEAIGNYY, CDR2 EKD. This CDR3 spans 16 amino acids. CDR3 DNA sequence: TGTGCCTGCGACACCTTGGGGGATACTTTGACAGCACAACTCTTCTTT. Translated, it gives CACDTLGDTLTAQLFF.

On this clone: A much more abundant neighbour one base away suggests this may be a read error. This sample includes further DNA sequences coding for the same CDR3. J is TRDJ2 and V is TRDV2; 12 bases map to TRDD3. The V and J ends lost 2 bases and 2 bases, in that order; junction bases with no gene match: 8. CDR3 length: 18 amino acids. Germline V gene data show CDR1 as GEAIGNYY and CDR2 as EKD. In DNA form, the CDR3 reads TGTGCCTGTGACAAAAAAGTACTGGGGGATACCTTGACAGCACAACTCTTCTTT. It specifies CACDKKVLGDTLTAQLFF.